Listed below are T cell receptor beta chains from one sample, sequenced in a study of blood T cell repertoires in COVID-19. Assay used: immunoSEQ multiplex PCR; TCRdb lists only in-frame clones, some missing. The sample shows 90,000 to 100,000 clones, 72% of them seen only once. Source material: peripheral blood. All receptors come from a woman aged 55-69 years in a cohort sampled during active or convalescent COVID-19. Each CDR3 is given with its conserved first and last residue. A D gene is named only where the DNA matches it firmly. Clone size is given for some rows only: seen once, a few or many times, or a class if the clone is expanded.

CDR3 DNA,CDR3 protein,D gene,clone size,J gene,V gene
TGTGCCTGGAGTTCAAAGGACAGGGCCGATAATTCACCCCTCCACTTT,CAWSSKDRADNSPLHF,TRBD1,-,TRBJ1-6,TRBV30
TGCGCCAGCAGCCTTGGTGTCCCTATGGAGACCCAGTACTTC,CASSLGVPMETQYF,-,-,TRBJ2-5,TRBV5-1
TGTGCTAGTGGTTTGGTACTGACCGGGGGGGCCTACAATGAGCAGTTCTTC,CASGLVLTGGAYNEQFF,TRBD2,-,TRBJ2-1,TRBV12-5
TGCGCCAGCAGCTCGCGAGCGGGGGGCCGGTACAATGAGCAGTTCTTC,CASSSRAGGRYNEQFF,TRBD2,-,TRBJ2-1,TRBV5-1
TGCAGCGTTGAAGATGGCAGCTCTGGAAACACCATATATTTT,CSVEDGSSGNTIYF,-,once,TRBJ1-3,TRBV29-1
TGTGCCAGCAGCCAATCTGGCGGGGGACCGTTCGATACGCAGTATTTT,CASSQSGGGPFDTQYF,TRBD2,-,TRBJ2-3,TRBV16
TGTGCCAGCTTTTCCGGCGGGGCGTTTTACGAGCAGTACTTC,CASFSGGAFYEQYF,-,-,TRBJ2-7,TRBV28
TGTGCCAGCAATTACCAGGGGGCTTATTCACCCCTCCACTTT,CASNYQGAYSPLHF,TRBD1,-,TRBJ1-6,TRBV27
TGTGCCAGCAGCTTAAAGGGGACACAGCCCCAGCATTTT,CASSLKGTQPQHF,-,-,TRBJ1-5,TRBV7-2
TGTGCCAGCAGCCATCGGGACAGAGGTGAAGCTTTCTTT,CASSHRDRGEAFF,TRBD1,-,TRBJ1-1,TRBV7-8
TGCAGTGCTGAACAGGGATACGAGCAGTACTTC,CSAEQGYEQYF,-,once,TRBJ2-7,TRBV20-1
TGTGCCAGCAGCGAGCTTGCCAGGGAGGGCATTCAGTACTTC,CASSELAREGIQYF,TRBD2,-,TRBJ2-4,TRBV7-8
TGTGCCACCAGCAGAGTTTATGGCAGGGGCGGGGAGACCCAGTACTTC,CATSRVYGRGGETQYF,-,-,TRBJ2-5,TRBV15
TGTGCCAGCAGCCAGACAGGGTCGACTCCAGCTTTCTTT,CASSQTGSTPAFF,TRBD1,-,TRBJ1-1,TRBV6-5
TGTGCCAGCAGCTTACCGGGACAGGGCCACAATGAGCAGTTCTTC,CASSLPGQGHNEQFF,TRBD1,once,TRBJ2-1,TRBV6-5
TGTGCTAGTGGTTTGTCCGAAGGCGGTAGACGATACAATGAGCAGTTCTTC,CASGLSEGGRRYNEQFF,-,-,TRBJ2-1,TRBV12-5
TGTGCCAGCAGTCCAAAAGCCGGGACATTCTTCCCTTATGAGCAGTTCTTC,CASSPKAGTFFPYEQFF,-,-,TRBJ2-1,TRBV7-9
TGTGCCAGCAGTTACCCGGACAGGGGGCTTGGCAATCAGCCCCAGCATTTT,CASSYPDRGLGNQPQHF,TRBD1,-,TRBJ1-5,TRBV6-2/TRBV6-3
TGTGCCAGCAGCTCGGGACAGAGCCTTTCCTACGAGCAGTACTTC,CASSSGQSLSYEQYF,TRBD1,-,TRBJ2-7,TRBV7-9
TGCGCCAGCAGCCAAGCAGTTTATAGCAATCAGCCCCAGCATTTT,CASSQAVYSNQPQHF,-,once,TRBJ1-5,TRBV4-3
TGTGCCTGGACCCTGGGGCGGGAAATCAATGAGCAGTTCTTC,CAWTLGREINEQFF,-,-,TRBJ2-1,TRBV30
TGCGCCAGCAGCCACACTAGCGGGGGGGGGTATACGCAGTATTTT,CASSHTSGGGYTQYF,TRBD2,-,TRBJ2-3,TRBV23-1